The next 20 T cell receptor beta chains were all read from a single sample in a study of T cell changes during pregnancy in multiple sclerosis (dated by TCRdb to about 2019). To prepare the library, the immunoSEQ multiplex PCR assay was applied. In its TCRdb copy, this immuneACCESS table keeps in-frame sequences only and misses some clones. Where compared with another copy, unresolved V genes explain less than half of these, and the others have no known cause. Here the sample has around 63,000 clones; about 92% occur a single time. The top ten constitute approximately 1.5% of the sample. The specimen was peripheral blood, collected after pregnancy. These receptors came from a female donor with multiple sclerosis, enrolled in a pregnancy study.

The CDR3 nucleotides are TGCGCCAGCAGCCAAGAACCCTGGCTAGCGAAACACCACAATGAGCAGTTCTTC. It yields the protein CASSQEPWLAKHHNEQFF. This rearrangement joins TRBV4-3 to TRBJ2-1; the D gene is possibly TRBD2 (6 bases). This CDR3 is built from 18 residues. The V and J ends lost 0 bases and 5 bases respectively, with 20 bases between them. Germline V CDR1 and CDR2: LGHNA, YSLEER.

The chain couples TRBV9 to TRBJ2-3; D perhaps matches TRBD2 (5 bases). Germline CDR1 reads SGDLS; CDR2 reads YYNGEE. The CDR3 loop spans 13 amino acids. Between the trimmed V and J ends, which lost 4 bases and 6 bases, there was a span of 12 bases. The CDR3 sequence is CASSLQPGDTQYF. The CDR3 nucleotides read TGTGCCAGCAGCCTCCAGCCGGGGGATACGCAGTATTTT.

The V and J genes are TRBV30 and TRBJ2-7; 7 bases align to TRBD2. J lost 7 bases, V lost 2 bases, and 8 bases had no gene match. This CDR3 is built from 13 residues. CDR1 is GTSNPN, CDR2 SVGIG, per germline (reference sequence). In nucleotides, the CDR3 is TGTGCCTGGAGTTCTAGCGGACCGAGAGAGCAGTACTTC. Its protein is CAWSSSGPREQYF.

The J gene is TRBJ2-2, the V gene TRBV28; perhaps TRBD1 as D (5 bases). CDR3 length: 13 residues. V was trimmed by 6 bases and J by 2 bases, leaving 7 bases between them. Germline CDR1 and CDR2: MDHEN and SYDVKM. The CDR3 DNA follows: TGTGCCAGCAGGGACATTAACACCGGGGAGCTGTTTTTT. As protein: CASRDINTGELFF.

This chain uses TRBV18 with TRBJ2-7, with 9 nucleotides matching TRBD1. The CDR3 runs to 15 residues. The trim removed 0 bases at V and 6 bases at J, leaving 6 bases unmatched. CDR1 is KGHSH, CDR2 LQKENI, per germline. The CDR3 bases are TGTGCCAGCTCACCACCGAACAGGGGGCAAGTCGAGCAGTACTTC. This codes for CASSPPNRGQVEQYF.

The CDR3 DNA reads as TGTGCCAGCAGTGGACAGTCTAGGAATGAGCAGTTCTTC. Protein: CASSGQSRNEQFF. The gene calls are TRBV2 and TRBJ2-1; a weak D match, TRBD1 (5 bases). The CDR3 loop spans 13 amino acids. CDR1 is SNHLY and CDR2 is FYNNEI in the germline V gene. The V gene lost 4 bases and the J gene lost 7 bases, with 11 bases spanning the gap.

The chain is built from TRBV19 and TRBJ2-5; 8 bases fit TRBD2. CDR1 LNHDA and CDR2 SQIVND come from the germline V gene (reference sequence). Trimming at V came to 0 bases and at J to 5 bases, leaving 5 bases not matched to a gene. This CDR3 is built from 15 residues. DNA for the CDR3: TGTGCCAGTAGTATAGATCCGGGAGGGCGGGAGACCCAGTACTTC. Residues: CASSIDPGGRETQYF. Based on the CDR3 plus reference TRBV19 and TRBJ2-5, the full variable domain is DGGITQSPKYLFRKEGQNVTLSCEQNLNHDAMYWYRQDPGQGLRLIYYSQIVNDFQKGDIAEGYSVSREKKESFPLTVTSAQKNPTAFYLCASSIDPGGRETQYFGPGTRLLVL.

The CDR3 region is CASTGGLAFSDTQYF. The CDR3 DNA sequence: TGTGCCAGCACCGGAGGACTAGCGTTCTCAGATACGCAGTATTTT. The chain joins TRBV28 to TRBJ2-3, with 9 bases that match TRBD2. J was trimmed by 4 bases and V by 7 bases; bases with no gene match: 9. The CDR3 covers 15 residues. The V gene's germline CDR1 is MDHEN and CDR2 SYDVKM.

This chain connects TRBV10-2 to TRBJ2-1; perhaps TRBD1 as D (6 bases). This CDR3 has 12 residues. The germline V gene has CDR1 WSHSY and CDR2 SAAADI. CDR3 DNA sequence: TGCGCGACTGAGGGGGACTACAATGAGCAGTTCTTC. It translates to CATEGDYNEQFF.

The chain has TRBV27 and TRBJ1-1; D perhaps matches TRBD1 (5 bases). The CDR3 has 14 amino acids. The germline CDR1 and CDR2 sequences are MNHEY and SMNVEV (reference sequence). Trimming stripped 6 bases from V and 6 bases from J, with 17 bases between. The CDR3 protein is CASRATGRVAEAFF. The CDR3 DNA reads TGTGCCAGCAGAGCCACAGGACGGGTCGCTGAAGCTTTCTTT.

V is TRBV28 and J is TRBJ2-1; 10 bases agree with TRBD1. The ends lost 9 bases at V and 2 bases at J; junction bases unmatched: 4. Germline V gene lookup returns CDR1 MDHEN and CDR2 SYDVKM. This CDR3 has 14 amino acids. As DNA, the CDR3 is TGTGCCAGTATGACAGGGGGCCCCTACAATGAGCAGTTCTTC. Its protein product is CASMTGGPYNEQFF.

A single count supports this clone. The rearrangement uses TRBV6-6 and TRBJ1-1, with D possibly TRBD1 on 5 matching bases. The length of the CDR3 is 12 residues. Germline V gene sequence: CDR1 MNHNY, CDR2 SVGAGI (reference sequence). Trimming cost V 10 bases and J 0 bases, with 9 bases left between them. The CDR3, as DNA: TGTGCCACCGGGGGGATGAACACTGAAGCTTTCTTT. Its protein product is CATGGMNTEAFF.

This chain uses TRBV5-1 with TRBJ1-1, with TRBD1 matching 9 bases. Germline loops: CDR1 SGHRS, CDR2 YFSETQ. The CDR3 loop spans 16 amino acids. V shed 4 bases, J shed 1 base, and the junction held 8 bases outside the gene matches. CDR3 in amino acids: CASSPVPGQGNTEAFF. The CDR3 DNA reads as TGCGCCAGCAGCCCAGTCCCGGGACAGGGGAACACTGAAGCTTTCTTT.

The chain has TRBV7-2 and TRBJ2-3; TRBD2 aligns across 13 bases. Germline V lookup: CDR1 SGHTA, CDR2 FQGNSA. Trimming took 3 bases from V and 0 from J; bases not matched to a gene: 6. The CDR3 is made up of 18 amino acids. In DNA form, the CDR3 reads TGTGCCAGCAGCTTGGAACTAGCGGGGGGGGCGAGCACAGATACGCAGTATTTT. Its protein product is CASSLELAGGASTDTQYF.

This chain uses TRBV6-5 with TRBJ2-6, with D perhaps TRBD1 (5 bases). Between the trimmed V and J ends, which lost 9 bases and 2 bases, there was a span of 11 bases. The CDR3 runs 14 residues. The V gene's germline CDR1 is MNHEY and CDR2 SVGAGI. CDR3 DNA: TGTGCCAGTGGACAACATCCTGGGGCCAACGTCCTGACTTTC. Protein sequence: CASGQHPGANVLTF.

The chain is built from TRBV18 and TRBJ1-1, with 7 bases matching TRBD1. This CDR3 comprises 15 residues. Germline CDR1 is KGHSH and CDR2 is LQKENI. J was trimmed by 6 bases and V by 3 bases; bases with no gene match: 10. CDR3 nucleotides: TGTGCCAGCTCACCCCTTGACAGGGCTCTGCCTGAAGCTTTCTTT. This gives the protein CASSPLDRALPEAFF.

The chain carries TRBV2 and TRBJ1-1; a possible D gene is TRBD1 (6 bases). The germline V and J ends were trimmed by 5 bases and 7 bases, with 8 bases remaining between them. The CDR3 loop spans 11 amino acids. The germline CDR1 and CDR2 sequences are SNHLY and FYNNEI. This chain's CDR3 is CASSTGIEAFF. The CDR3 bases are TGTGCCAGCAGTACAGGGATTGAAGCTTTCTTT. The full variable domain, with the rest looked up from reference TRBV2 and TRBJ1-1, is EPEVTQTPSHQVTQMGQEVILRCVPISNHLYFYWYRQILGQKVEFLVSFYNNEISEKSEIFDDQFSVERPDGSNFTLKIRSTKLEDSAMYFCASSTGIEAFFGQGTRLTVV.

The chain carries TRBV4-3 and TRBJ1-1; D might be TRBD1 (5 bases). The CDR3 runs 13 residues. The germline V gene encodes CDR1 LGHNA and CDR2 YSLEER. V shed 9 bases and J shed 6 bases, with 17 bases lying between them. CDR3 DNA: TGCGCCAGGGATTTAAAGGAGGGGCCTGAAGCTTTCTTT. It encodes CARDLKEGPEAFF.

V gene TRBV14 combines with J gene TRBJ2-1; D remains ambiguous. Germline V gives CDR1 SGHDN, CDR2 FVKESK. The CDR3 is made up of 10 amino acids. The V end was cut by 0 bases, the J end by 15 bases, with 6 bases between. CDR3 nucleotide sequence: TGTGCCAGCAGCCAAGATCTATGGTTCTTC. This codes for CASSQDLWFF.

The genes are TRBV27 and TRBJ2-3, with 8 bases lining up with TRBD2. V was clipped by 4 bases and J by 0 bases; unmatched bases: 6. Germline assignment: CDR1 MNHEY and CDR2 SMNVEV (reference sequence). This CDR3 region has 16 residues. CDR3 sequence: CASSYRAGVSTDTQYF. As DNA, the CDR3 is TGTGCCAGCAGTTACCGAGCGGGAGTTAGCACAGATACGCAGTATTTT.